Each of the 28 T cell receptor beta chains below was sequenced from the same sample in a study of blood T cell repertoires in COVID-19. Sequencing was performed with immunoSEQ multiplex PCR; in TCRdb, only in-frame clones are kept and a portion is missing. The repertoire has about 170,000 clones, roughly 90% of them found once; the top ten carry approximately 4.6%. The sample consisted of peripheral blood. The receptors shown here come from a man between 18 and 35 years old with COVID-19, enrolled during active disease.

The gene calls are TRBV9 and TRBJ2-3; TRBD1 agrees at 10 bases. Per germline, CDR1 SGDLS and CDR2 YYNGEE. This CDR3 region has 16 residues. Trimming took 4 bases from V and 4 from J; bases not matched to a gene: 9. The CDR3 is CASSSRQGAPPDTQYF. DNA of the CDR3: TGTGCCAGCAGCTCCCGACAGGGGGCGCCCCCAGATACGCAGTATTTT.

The chain couples TRBV30 to TRBJ2-7, with D possibly being TRBD2 (7 bases). CDR3 size: 13 residues. Per germline, CDR1 GTSNPN and CDR2 SVGIG (reference sequence). V lost 2 bases and J 3 bases, leaving 11 bases between the germline ends. CDR3 nucleotide sequence: TGTGCCTGGAGTTTAGGGGGGGGCTACGAGCAGTACTTC. It codes for CAWSLGGGYEQYF. The whole variable domain, filled in from reference TRBV30 and TRBJ2-7, reads SQTIHQWPATLVQPVGSPLSLECTVEGTSNPNLYWYRQAAGRGLQLLFYSVGIGQISSEVPQNLSASRPQDRQFILSSKKLLLSDSGFYLCAWSLGGGYEQYFGPGTRLTVT.

The rearrangement uses TRBV19 and TRBJ2-3; D gene ambiguous. The CDR3 is 14 residues long. Trimming took 6 bases from V and 1 from J, leaving 11 bases between them. Germline values: CDR1 LNHDA, CDR2 SQIVND (reference sequence). CDR3 residues: CASSISGRTDTQYF. CDR3 DNA: TGTGCCAGTAGCATATCTGGGCGCACAGATACGCAGTATTTT.

V is TRBV27 and J is TRBJ2-7; D remains unclear. V lost 4 bases to trimming and J lost 0 bases, with 7 bases between them. The CDR3 covers 13 residues. The germline V gene has CDR1 MNHEY and CDR2 SMNVEV (reference sequence). The CDR3 protein is CASSSGYSYEQYF. The DNA for the CDR3 is TGTGCCAGCAGTTCCGGGTACTCCTACGAGCAGTACTTC.

The chain uses TRBV5-6 and TRBJ1-3, with TRBD1 identical over 7 bases. Germline assignment: CDR1 SGHDT and CDR2 YYEEEE. This CDR3 spans 14 amino acids. J gave up 5 bases and V 0 bases, and 2 bases lay outside the gene matches. The CDR3 sequence is CASSLVQGRNTIYF. In nucleotides, the CDR3 is TGTGCCAGCAGCTTGGTACAGGGGAGAAACACCATATATTTT.

The chain has TRBV19 and TRBJ1-2; 8 bases align to TRBD1. Germline CDR1 reads LNHDA; CDR2 reads SQIVND (reference sequence). The CDR3 extends over 19 amino acids. Trimming at V came to 5 bases and at J to 0 bases, leaving 17 bases not matched to a gene. DNA for the CDR3: TGTGCCAGTAGTCCACACCCCAAGACAGGGGTGAGCCCTAACTATGGCTACACCTTC. It specifies CASSPHPKTGVSPNYGYTF.

The genes are TRBV6-4 and TRBJ1-1; D gene unclear. V was shortened by 2 bases and J by 1 base, with 5 bases between the two germline ends. Germline CDR1 reads MRHNA; CDR2 reads SNTAGT. The CDR3 runs 13 residues. The DNA of the CDR3 is TGTGCCAGCAGTGACGGCGGGAACACTGAAGCTTTCTTT. Residues: CASSDGGNTEAFF.

This clone occurred once. At one of its ends the junction is not consistent with the germline gene, which may arise from a read error. The chain uses TRBV7-9 and TRBJ1-1; weak D call: TRBD1 (5 bases). CDR1 and CDR2 (germline): SEHNR, FQNEAQ (reference sequence). The CDR3 contains 10 residues. CDR3 DNA: TGTGCCAGCAGCTTAGTGGACATCGCCTTT. This codes for CASSLVDIAF.

A few counts support this clone. This sequence joins TRBV18 and TRBJ2-3, with D perhaps TRBD2 (6 bases). CDR1 KGHSH and CDR2 LQKENI come from the germline V gene. V was pared by 4 bases and J by 2 bases, with 10 bases between. The CDR3 covers 14 residues. For the CDR3, the DNA is TGTGCCAGCTCACTGGACTATAACACAGATACGCAGTATTTT. Amino acids: CASSLDYNTDTQYF.

The V call is TRBV9, the J call TRBJ2-7; 7 nucleotides line up with TRBD2. The germline CDR1 and CDR2 sequences are SGDLS and YYNGEE. The CDR3 is 15 amino acids. Losses at the gene ends were 4 bases for V and 2 bases for J; bases not matched to a gene: 9. CDR3 residues: CASSPGGTVPYEQYF. Written as DNA, the CDR3 is TGTGCCAGCAGCCCCGGGGGGACGGTCCCCTACGAGCAGTACTTC.

The J gene is TRBJ1-5, the V gene TRBV27; weak D call: TRBD1 (5 bases). Between the trimmed V and J ends, which lost 5 bases and 3 bases, there was a span of 14 bases. The CDR3 has 15 residues. The V gene's germline CDR1 is MNHEY and CDR2 SMNVEV (reference sequence). The CDR3 loop reads CASSPFQGTNQPQHF. In DNA, the CDR3 is TGTGCCAGCAGTCCTTTCCAGGGTACCAATCAGCCCCAGCATTTT.

The chain couples TRBV4-1 to TRBJ2-3; 11 bases map to TRBD2. Germline V lookup: CDR1 MGHRA, CDR2 YSYEKL. With V trimmed by 1 base and J by 0 bases, 6 bases remained unmatched. There are 18 residues in the CDR3. The CDR3 region has the DNA TGCGCCAGCAGCCAAGCCAAGACTAGCGGGACTAGCACAGATACGCAGTATTTT. Its protein product is CASSQAKTSGTSTDTQYF.

This clone was counted only a few times. V and J are TRBV15 and TRBJ1-6; 9 bases fit TRBD1. Germline-derived CDR1 and CDR2 are LNHNV and YYDKDF (reference sequence). V lost 2 bases and J lost 7; bases outside the gene matches: 3. This CDR3 is built from 15 residues. CDR3 sequence: CATSRTGTGNSPLHF. The CDR3 DNA sequence: TGTGCCACCAGCAGAACCGGGACAGGGAATTCACCCCTCCACTTT.

This chain links TRBV14 with TRBJ2-1, with 8 bases aligning to TRBD1. This CDR3 is 15 amino acids long. The V segment lost 3 bases and the J segment 2 bases; nucleotides outside the gene matches: 3. Germline V gene sequence: CDR1 SGHDN, CDR2 FVKESK. The CDR3 bases are TGTGCCAGCAGCCAGACAGGGGTGGCCTACAATGAGCAGTTCTTC. Protein: CASSQTGVAYNEQFF.

This rearrangement joins TRBV5-1 to TRBJ2-1; D is possibly TRBD2 (7 bases). Trimming left V 9 bases short and J 6 bases short, with 19 bases between. Per germline, CDR1 SGHRS and CDR2 YFSETQ. The CDR3 length is 14 residues. CDR3 sequence: CATMGGPTGNEQFF. The CDR3 DNA is TGCGCCACTATGGGGGGGCCCACCGGCAATGAGCAGTTCTTC.

This chain links TRBV6-6 with TRBJ2-1, with a tentative D call TRBD1 (5 bases). CDR3 size: 12 residues. Germline V lookup: CDR1 MNHNY, CDR2 SVGAGI (reference sequence). V was clipped by 5 bases and J by 7 bases, with 9 bases between them. The CDR3 nucleotides read TGTGCCAGCAGTAATCAGGGTAATGAGCAGTTCTTC. Residues: CASSNQGNEQFF.

J is TRBJ2-3 and V is TRBV9; 7 positions match TRBD1. CDR3 length: 15 amino acids. J gave up 3 bases and V 0 bases, and 4 bases lay outside the gene matches. The V gene's germline CDR1 is SGDLS and CDR2 YYNGEE. The DNA for the CDR3 is TGTGCCAGCAGCGTAGGACAGGGTAAGACAGATACGCAGTATTTT. As protein: CASSVGQGKTDTQYF.

The J gene is TRBJ2-2, the V gene TRBV6-4, with a weak D call TRBD2 (6 bases). From germline, CDR1 is MRHNA and CDR2 SNTAGT. This CDR3 contains 17 residues. V lost 11 bases and J 0 bases, leaving 22 bases between the germline ends. CDR3 bases: TGTGCCGGGTCTTGGCTAGCGTACATCGCGAACACCGGGGAGCTGTTTTTT. Amino acids: CAGSWLAYIANTGELFF.

The rearrangement joins TRBV7-2 to TRBJ2-3; tentative D call: TRBD1 (6 bases). The CDR3 contains 15 residues. Looked up from germline, CDR1 is SGHTA and CDR2 is FQGNSA. Trimming removed 1 base from V and 2 bases from J, with 10 bases in between. The CDR3 bases are TGTGCCAGCAGCTTAGGAGGGGGTGACACAGATACGCAGTATTTT. It codes for CASSLGGGDTDTQYF.

The CDR3 DNA sequence: TGTGCCAGCAGCGCCGGGACAGGGGTCGGCTACACCTTC. It is translated as CASSAGTGVGYTF. The chain joins TRBV7-9 to TRBJ1-2; 10 bases match TRBD1. The CDR3 length is 13 residues. After removal of 5 bases from V and 8 bases from J, the junction contained 5 bases not matched to a gene. The V gene's germline CDR1 is SEHNR and CDR2 FQNEAQ (reference sequence).

The J gene is TRBJ2-5, the V gene TRBV3-1 (or the pseudogene TRBV3-2), with D possibly matching TRBD2 (5 bases). The CDR3 sequence is 13 residues long. CDR1 is LGHDT and CDR2 is YNNKEL in the germline V gene (reference sequence). V was cut by 1 base and J by 4 bases, with 7 bases left in between. The CDR3 DNA follows: TGTGCCAGCAGCCAAGTAGAGGGAGAGACCCAGTACTTC. Its translation: CASSQVEGETQYF.

The chain employs TRBV30 and TRBJ1-1; the D is unclear. This CDR3 has 10 amino acids. The germline V gene has CDR1 GTSNPN and CDR2 SVGIG (reference sequence). V was trimmed by 3 bases and J by 10 bases, leaving 9 bases between them. The CDR3 DNA sequence: TGTGCCTGGAGCGGAAGCGGAGCTTTCTTT. Translation: CAWSGSGAFF.

This clone was detected a few times. V and J are TRBV10-3 and TRBJ1-1, with D possibly matching TRBD1 (5 bases). Trimming removed 0 bases at V and 4 bases at J, with 12 bases between. The CDR3 totals 15 residues. CDR1 and CDR2 from the germline V gene are ENHRY and SYGVKD. CDR3 bases: TGTGCCATCAGTGAGTCGAACAGCGGGGCCACTGAAGCTTTCTTT. This gives the protein CAISESNSGATEAFF.

CDR3 nucleotides: TGTGCCAGCAGTTACTCGATAGGGGACAGGGCTACCAATCAGCCCCAGCATTTT. This encodes CASSYSIGDRATNQPQHF. The rearrangement uses TRBV6-2 or TRBV6-3 and TRBJ1-5, with 9 nucleotides matching TRBD1. Germline V lookup: CDR1 MNHEY, CDR2 SVGEGT. This CDR3 has 18 residues. V lost 0 bases and J lost 3; bases outside the gene matches: 9.

CDR3 sequence reads: CASSLARGTDTQYF. The CDR3 DNA follows: TGTGCCAGCAGTTTAGCCCGGGGCACAGATACGCAGTATTTT. The gene calls are TRBV28 and TRBJ2-3, with D uncertain. Trimming stripped 2 bases from V and 1 base from J, with 7 bases between. The CDR3 sequence is 14 residues long. Germline V CDR1 and CDR2: MDHEN, SYDVKM.

V is TRBV5-4 and J is TRBJ2-1; 10 bases agree with TRBD1. The CDR3 has 15 amino acids. Germline CDR1 SGHNT, CDR2 YYREEE (reference sequence). Trimming removed 3 bases from V and 6 bases from J; junction bases left unmatched: 6. CDR3 DNA: TGTGCCAGCAGCTATGACAGGGGGCGGATCAATGAGCAGTTCTTC. As protein: CASSYDRGRINEQFF.

This rearrangement joins TRBV7-2 to TRBJ1-5; 8 bases align to TRBD1. The CDR3 is 17 residues long. V was pared by 1 base and J by 3 bases, with 8 bases of the junction left unmatched. Germline lookup yields CDR1 SGHTA and CDR2 FQGNSA. This CDR3 reads CASSLDAGQGYNQPQHF. In DNA, the CDR3 is TGTGCCAGCAGCTTAGACGCTGGACAGGGATACAATCAGCCCCAGCATTTT.

The gene calls are TRBV11-2 and TRBJ2-5, with D uncertain. Per germline, CDR1 SGHAT and CDR2 FQNNGV. The V end was cut by 4 bases, the J end by 4 bases, with 4 bases between. This CDR3 has 11 amino acids. The CDR3 sequence: CASSYGETQYF. Written as DNA, the CDR3 is TGTGCCAGCAGCTACGGAGAGACCCAGTACTTC.